The present T cell receptor beta chain was sequenced within a study of beta chain features in type 1 diabetes. Expressed TCRB transcripts were sequenced because the isolated RNA had all been reverse transcribed beforehand. Assay used: immunoSEQ multiplex PCR; TCRdb lists only in-frame clones, some missing. The sample contains a few hundred thousand clones, approximately 15% of which appear only once. On average, the one heparinised blood draw given by each donor was 90 to 150 mL. Concerning this clone: No antigen is known for it. Within the sample, other DNA sequences also encode this same CDR3.

General study points: TCRB CDR3s from Type 1 diabetes patients were moderately but significantly shorter in all four CD4+ subsets. The cDNA sequencing approach could over-represent high-TCR-expressing cells. A greater similarity of naive, central memory and Treg TCRB repertoires was seen among patients than among healthy donors.

This TCR derives from a man between 25 and 39 years old with type 1 diabetes. What was sequenced was naive CD4+ T cells from blood.

The CDR3 loop reads CASSSQGARETQYF. DNA for the CDR3: TGTGCCAGCAGCTCTCAGGGGGCGCGGGAGACCCAGTACTTC. The chain carries TRBV5-4 and TRBJ2-5, with 8 bases aligning to TRBD1. V was pared by 3 bases and J by 5 bases, with 6 bases of the junction left unmatched. This CDR3 has 14 amino acids. Per the germline V gene, CDR1 is SGHNT and CDR2 is YYREEE (reference sequence).